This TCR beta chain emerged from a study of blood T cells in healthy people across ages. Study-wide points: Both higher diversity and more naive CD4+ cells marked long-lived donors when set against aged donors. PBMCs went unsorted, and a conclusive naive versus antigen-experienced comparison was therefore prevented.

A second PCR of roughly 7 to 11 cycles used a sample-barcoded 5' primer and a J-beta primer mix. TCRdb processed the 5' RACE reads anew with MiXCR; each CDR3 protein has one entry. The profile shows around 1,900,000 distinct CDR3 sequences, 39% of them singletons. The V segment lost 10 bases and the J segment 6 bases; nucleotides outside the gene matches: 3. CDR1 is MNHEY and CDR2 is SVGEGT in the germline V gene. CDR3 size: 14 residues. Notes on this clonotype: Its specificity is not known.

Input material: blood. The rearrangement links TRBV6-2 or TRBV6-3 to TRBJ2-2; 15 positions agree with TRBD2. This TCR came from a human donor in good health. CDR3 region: CAIRTSGGAGELFF. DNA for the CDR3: TGTGCCATCAGGACTAGCGGGGGGGCCGGGGAGCTGTTTTTT.